The rows below give T cell receptor beta chains drawn from one sample of a study of T cell responses to AZD1222 COVID-19 vaccine. The protocol was immunoSEQ multiplex PCR, while the TCRdb copy is restricted to in-frame clones and leaves out a portion. The table has about 140,000 clones, roughly 90% seen once. The specimen was peripheral blood, collected on day 0 of AZD1222 vaccination. These receptors originate from an adult in good health. Each CDR3 is given with its conserved first and last residue. Fields, in order: CDR3 protein, CDR3 DNA, clone size, J gene, V gene, D gene. A D gene is named only where the DNA matches it firmly. Size values are once, few and many counts, or a class for expanded clones, and some rows have none.

CDR3: CADGTSYNEQFF
DNA: TGTGCCGATGGGACCTCGTACAATGAGCAGTTCTTC
size: .
J: TRBJ2-1
V: TRBV28
D: .

CDR3: CASSEAAGAGPYEQYF
DNA: TGTGCCAGCAGTGAGGCCGCGGGGGCGGGACCCTACGAGCAGTACTTC
size: few
J: TRBJ2-7
V: TRBV6-1
D: .

CDR3: CASILGGGGGELFF
DNA: TGTGCCAGCATCCTAGGGGGAGGGGGCGGGGAGCTGTTTTTT
size: .
J: TRBJ2-2
V: TRBV28
D: .

CDR3: CASSYFASGKDNEQFF
DNA: TGTGCCAGCAGTTACTTCGCTAGCGGGAAGGACAATGAGCAGTTCTTC
size: .
J: TRBJ2-1
V: TRBV5-6
D: TRBD2

CDR3: CAWSISENGYTF
DNA: TGTGCCTGGAGTATTAGTGAAAATGGCTACACCTTC
size: .
J: TRBJ1-2
V: TRBV30
D: .

CDR3: CASSLGGGAQNTEAFF
DNA: TGTGCCAGCAGCTTGGGGGGAGGGGCCCAGAACACTGAAGCTTTCTTT
size: .
J: TRBJ1-1
V: TRBV5-4
D: .

CDR3: CASSSRGSTDTQYF
DNA: TGTGCCAGCAGTTCGAGGGGTAGCACAGATACGCAGTATTTT
size: .
J: TRBJ2-3
V: TRBV27
D: .

CDR3: CSVGQGTEQYF
DNA: TGCAGCGTTGGGCAGGGAACCGAGCAGTACTTC
size: .
J: TRBJ2-7
V: TRBV29-1
D: .

CDR3: CASSLGVSGLTDTQYF
DNA: TGTGCCAGCAGCTTAGGGGTTAGCGGACTCACAGATACGCAGTATTTT
size: .
J: TRBJ2-3
V: TRBV7-6
D: .

CDR3: CASSLPPPRTGRNYGYTF
DNA: TGTGCCAGCAGTTTACCGCCACCCCGGACAGGGCGGAACTATGGCTACACCTTC
size: .
J: TRBJ1-2
V: TRBV28
D: TRBD1

CDR3: CASSGAGGSPLHF
DNA: TGTGCCAGCAGTGGGGCAGGCGGATCACCCCTCCACTTT
size: .
J: TRBJ1-6
V: TRBV25-1
D: .

CDR3: CASSSGNPNYGYTF
DNA: TGTGCCAGTAGTTCCGGGAATCCTAACTATGGCTACACCTTC
size: .
J: TRBJ1-2
V: TRBV19
D: .

CDR3: CASSFDGSSYNEQFF
DNA: TGCGCCAGCAGCTTTGACGGGAGCTCCTACAATGAGCAGTTCTTC
size: .
J: TRBJ2-1
V: TRBV5-1
D: .

CDR3: CASSKLTGGGEKLFF
DNA: TGTGCCAGTAGCAAATTAACAGGGGGTGGTGAAAAACTGTTTTTT
size: .
J: TRBJ1-4
V: TRBV19
D: TRBD1

CDR3: CASSHPDRERTEAFF
DNA: TGCGCCAGCAGCCACCCAGACAGGGAGAGGACTGAAGCTTTCTTT
size: .
J: TRBJ1-1
V: TRBV4-3
D: TRBD1

CDR3: CASSQTWHSSYEQYF
DNA: TGCGCCAGCAGCCAGACGTGGCACAGCTCCTACGAGCAGTACTTC
size: .
J: TRBJ2-7
V: TRBV4-3
D: .

CDR3: CASSPMRNSPLHF
DNA: TGTGCCAGCAGTCCAATGCGTAATTCACCCCTCCACTTT
size: few
J: TRBJ1-6
V: TRBV28
D: .

CDR3: CASSLDRARGFTDTQYF
DNA: TGTGCCAGCAGCTTAGACAGGGCGAGGGGCTTCACAGATACGCAGTATTTT
size: .
J: TRBJ2-3
V: TRBV7-2
D: .

CDR3: CASSLDRDGPLGQYF
DNA: TGTGCCAGTAGTCTCGACCGGGACGGTCCCCTAGGGCAGTACTTC
size: .
J: TRBJ2-7
V: TRBV19
D: .

CDR3: CASASTGTIEQFF
DNA: TGTGCTAGTGCTAGCACCGGGACTATTGAGCAGTTCTTC
size: .
J: TRBJ2-1
V: TRBV12-5
D: TRBD2

CDR3: CASSSGSPGNTIYF
DNA: TGTGCCAGCAGCTCCGGCAGCCCTGGAAACACCATATATTTT
size: .
J: TRBJ1-3
V: TRBV7-2
D: .

CDR3: CASSGDSKWTEAFF
DNA: TGCGCCAGCAGCGGGGACAGTAAGTGGACTGAAGCTTTCTTT
size: medium-sized
J: TRBJ1-1
V: TRBV5-1
D: TRBD1

CDR3: CASSQATGLAGGLDNEQFF
DNA: TGTGCCAGCAGCCAAGCGACGGGACTAGCGGGAGGTCTCGACAATGAGCAGTTCTTC
size: .
J: TRBJ2-1
V: TRBV4-2
D: TRBD2

CDR3: CASSLAGASYNEQFF
DNA: TGCGCCAGCAGCTTGGCGGGGGCTTCATACAATGAGCAGTTCTTC
size: .
J: TRBJ2-1
V: TRBV5-1
D: .

CDR3: CASSLTGDGNQPQHF
DNA: TGTGCCAGCAGCCTGACAGGGGACGGCAATCAGCCCCAGCATTTT
size: .
J: TRBJ1-5
V: TRBV11-3
D: TRBD1

CDR3: CAWSGSLGAGTGELFF
DNA: TGTGCCTGGAGTGGGTCTTTGGGGGCCGGCACCGGGGAGCTGTTTTTT
size: .
J: TRBJ2-2
V: TRBV30
D: .

CDR3: CASSVGGGSPYEQYF
DNA: TGTGCCAGCAGCGTAGGGGGCGGGTCCCCCTACGAGCAGTACTTC
size: .
J: TRBJ2-7
V: TRBV9
D: .

CDR3: CSVVPLGRNTDTQYF
DNA: TGCAGCGTTGTCCCATTGGGGAGGAACACAGATACGCAGTATTTT
size: once
J: TRBJ2-3
V: TRBV29-1
D: .

CDR3: CASSTWDRANQPQHF
DNA: TGTGCCAGTAGTACCTGGGACAGGGCAAATCAGCCCCAGCATTTT
size: .
J: TRBJ1-5
V: TRBV19
D: TRBD1

CDR3: CASIAVGTSGLTDTQYF
DNA: TGTGCCAGCATAGCGGTCGGGACTAGCGGTCTTACAGATACGCAGTATTTT
size: once
J: TRBJ2-3
V: TRBV27
D: TRBD2

CDR3: CASSFVGWNEQFF
DNA: TGTGCCAGCAGTTTTGTGGGGTGGAATGAGCAGTTCTTC
size: .
J: TRBJ2-1
V: TRBV7-9
D: .

CDR3: CASSLRMPTTSSYEQYF
DNA: TGTGCCAGCAGTTTAAGGATGCCGACTACGAGCTCCTACGAGCAGTACTTC
size: .
J: TRBJ2-7
V: TRBV27
D: .

CDR3: CASSWAGTSNTGELFF
DNA: TGTGCCAGCAGCTGGGCCGGGACTTCGAACACCGGGGAGCTGTTTTTT
size: .
J: TRBJ2-2
V: TRBV11-3
D: .

CDR3: CASSLGTHGSNTEAFF
DNA: TGTGCCAGCAGCTTAGGGACTCACGGTTCCAACACTGAAGCTTTCTTT
size: .
J: TRBJ1-1
V: TRBV7-9
D: .

CDR3: CASSHHREMNTEAFF
DNA: TGTGCCAGCAGCCACCACAGGGAAATGAACACTGAAGCTTTCTTT
size: .
J: TRBJ1-1
V: TRBV3-1/TRBV3-2
D: .

CDR3: CASSPGQAAGPQHF
DNA: TGTGCCAGCAGCCCCGGACAGGCTGCGGGGCCCCAGCATTTT
size: .
J: TRBJ1-5
V: TRBV9
D: TRBD1

CDR3: CASSLGRGANYGYTF
DNA: TGTGCCAGCAGCTTGGGGCGGGGAGCTAACTATGGCTACACCTTC
size: .
J: TRBJ1-2
V: TRBV5-4
D: .

CDR3: CASRPPSAGTGPYNEQFF
DNA: TGTGCCAGTAGACCCCCCTCAGCCGGGACAGGGCCCTACAATGAGCAGTTCTTC
size: .
J: TRBJ2-1
V: TRBV19
D: TRBD1

CDR3: CASSGSGTGNQPQHF
DNA: TGTGCCAGCAGCGGAAGTGGGACAGGCAATCAGCCCCAGCATTTT
size: few
J: TRBJ1-5
V: TRBV9
D: TRBD1

CDR3: CASSLAGIIYGYTF
DNA: TGTGCCAGCAGCTTGGCAGGGATTATCTATGGCTACACCTTC
size: .
J: TRBJ1-2
V: TRBV5-5
D: .

CDR3: CAISEWGIGTDTQYF
DNA: TGTGCCATCAGTGAGTGGGGTATCGGGACAGATACGCAGTATTTT
size: once
J: TRBJ2-3
V: TRBV10-3
D: .

CDR3: CASSLDGRGTSTDTQYF
DNA: TGTGCCAGCAGCTTAGATGGCAGGGGGACCAGCACAGATACGCAGTATTTT
size: .
J: TRBJ2-3
V: TRBV11-3
D: TRBD1

CDR3: CASSLHSQYNEQFF
DNA: TGTGCCAGCAGCTTACACAGCCAATACAATGAGCAGTTCTTC
size: few
J: TRBJ2-1
V: TRBV11-2
D: .

CDR3: CASSTRADSYEQYF
DNA: TGTGCCAGCAGCACTCGAGCGGACTCCTACGAGCAGTACTTC
size: .
J: TRBJ2-7
V: TRBV14
D: .

CDR3: CASSLVAGFAEQFF
DNA: TGTGCCAGCAGCTTAGTAGCGGGATTTGCTGAGCAGTTCTTC
size: .
J: TRBJ2-1
V: TRBV11-3
D: TRBD2

CDR3: CASGTGTGGYEQYF
DNA: TGTGCCAGCGGAACCGGGACAGGGGGCTACGAGCAGTACTTC
size: .
J: TRBJ2-7
V: TRBV27
D: TRBD1

CDR3: CASSPMAKTGGTKNIQYF
DNA: TGTGCCAGCAGCCCGATGGCTAAGACAGGGGGGACCAAAAACATTCAGTACTTC
size: .
J: TRBJ2-4
V: TRBV3-1/TRBV3-2
D: TRBD1

CDR3: CASSQDRKGGTYGYTF
DNA: TGCGCCAGCAGCCAAGATCGCAAGGGAGGAACTTATGGCTACACCTTC
size: .
J: TRBJ1-2
V: TRBV4-3
D: .

CDR3: CATARGDAGANVLTF
DNA: TGTGCCACCGCCCGGGGGGATGCTGGGGCCAACGTCCTGACTTTC
size: .
J: TRBJ2-6
V: TRBV24-1
D: TRBD2

CDR3: CASSRPTGRVGTDTQYF
DNA: TGTGCCAGCAGCAGACCCACAGGGCGGGTAGGCACAGATACGCAGTATTTT
size: .
J: TRBJ2-3
V: TRBV6-2/TRBV6-3
D: .

CDR3: CATSDSWHSNQPQHF
DNA: TGTGCCACCAGTGATTCGTGGCACAGCAATCAGCCCCAGCATTTT
size: .
J: TRBJ1-5
V: TRBV24-1
D: .

CDR3: CASSRRQALLFTDTQYF
DNA: TGTGCCAGCAGCCGTAGACAGGCCCTCCTTTTCACAGATACGCAGTATTTT
size: .
J: TRBJ2-3
V: TRBV7-2
D: .

CDR3: CASSSYYRDHGYTF
DNA: TGTGCCAGCAGCTCCTACTACAGGGACCATGGCTACACCTTC
size: once
J: TRBJ1-2
V: TRBV7-2
D: .